Given below is one T cell receptor beta chain in context. Here immunoSEQ multiplex PCR was the method, and the copy in TCRdb shows in-frame clones only, minus some. Here the sample spans 150,000 to 190,000 clones, about 81% being singletons. These data come from a study of blood T cell repertoires in COVID-19. At the level of the study: Sources were T cells, B-cell-depleted T cells, or PBMCs; the material itself was cDNA or gDNA.

Clinical history as reported by participants underpinned cohort assignment. The germline V gene encodes CDR1 SEHNR and CDR2 FQNEAQ (reference sequence). V was trimmed by 5 bases and J by 8 bases, leaving 12 bases between them. The CDR3 length is 12 residues. This receptor was identified in a man aged 45-60 years who had recovered from COVID-19. The sample was PBMCs or T cells enriched from blood (not recorded which). This chain connects TRBV7-9 to TRBJ1-2; D unclear. The CDR3 reads CASSATPGGYTF. The CDR3 DNA is TGTGCCAGCAGCGCGACACCGGGGGGCTACACCTTC.